A single sample is the source of the 15 T cell receptor beta chains below, sequenced in a study of T cells in Graves' hyperthyroidism and ophthalmopathy. RNA transcripts provided the source from which TCR beta CDR3 regions were amplified. Primed by the HTBI set, a first-round RT-PCR was run on the TCR CDR3. TCRdb re-called the multiplex PCR reads with MiXCR, one entry per CDR3 protein. The table includes some 350,000 distinct CDR3 sequences, around 15% detected once. Sample: blood. These TCRs come from a middle-aged woman with Graves' ophthalmopathy.

This clonotype came up many times. The V gene is TRBV20-1, the J gene TRBJ2-1; D is uncertain. CDR1 and CDR2 (germline): DFQATT, SNEGSKA (reference sequence). V was trimmed by 1 base and J by 7 bases, leaving 11 bases between them. The CDR3 runs to 13 residues. CDR3 protein: CSARGLRMNEQFF. In DNA form, the CDR3 reads TGCAGTGCTAGAGGGTTGCGGATGAATGAGCAGTTCTTC.

This clonotype appeared many times. This chain connects TRBV24-1 to TRBJ2-3; the match to TRBD2 covers 7 bases. V gave up 9 bases and J gave up 3 bases; unmatched junction bases: 5. CDR1 and CDR2 from the germline V gene are KGHDR and SFDVKD. The CDR3 sequence is 13 residues long. The CDR3 loop is CATGGDETDTQYF. CDR3 bases: TGTGCCACCGGGGGGGACGAGACAGATACGCAGTATTTT.

In its sample, this clonotype was seen a few times. V and J are TRBV10-3 and TRBJ1-5; 7 positions agree with TRBD1. Germline CDR1 reads ENHRY; CDR2 reads SYGVKD. V gave up 6 bases and J gave up 4 bases; unmatched junction bases: 3. The CDR3 loop spans 13 amino acids. The CDR3 bases are TGTGCCATCAGCGAGGGACAGAATCAGCCCCAGCATTTT. It codes for CAISEGQNQPQHF.

In this sample, this clonotype turned up a few times. This sequence joins TRBV4-1 and TRBJ2-2; maybe TRBD1 (6 bases). In germline, CDR1 is MGHRA, CDR2 YSYEKL. The CDR3 is 19 residues long. Trimming stripped 3 bases from V and 0 bases from J, with 20 bases between. CDR3: CASSHDPTHRVTNTGELFF. CDR3 nucleotide sequence: TGCGCCAGCAGCCACGATCCAACGCACAGGGTTACGAACACCGGGGAGCTGTTTTTT.

At least ten counts were recorded for this clonotype. The chain is built from TRBV11-3 and TRBJ2-1; 9 positions agree with TRBD1. Germline V gene data show CDR1 as SGHNT and CDR2 as YENEEA. CDR3 length: 15 residues. J gave up 7 bases and V 5 bases, and 9 bases lay outside the gene matches. The chain's CDR3 is CASSRENRGRNEQFF. CDR3 DNA sequence: TGTGCCAGCAGCCGGGAGAACAGGGGGCGGAATGAGCAGTTCTTC. Full variable domain (outside the CDR3, taken from reference TRBV11-3 and TRBJ2-1): EAGVVQSPRYKIIEKKQPVAFWCNPISGHNTLYWYLQNLGQGPELLIRYENEEAVDDSQLPKDRFSAERLKGVDSTLKIQPAELGDSAVYLCASSRENRGRNEQFFGPGTRLTVL.

V usage is TRBV3-1 and J usage is TRBJ1-4; D might be TRBD1 (5 bases). The CDR3 totals 13 residues. The V end was cut by 4 bases, the J end by 8 bases, with 11 bases between. Per germline, CDR1 LGHDT and CDR2 YNNKEL (reference sequence). CDR3 coding DNA: TGTGCCAGCAGCCCGCGGGACGCAGAAAAACTGTTTTTT. Translation gives CASSPRDAEKLFF.

The chain couples TRBV19 to TRBJ1-1, with D unresolved. This CDR3 is built from 12 residues. Germline CDR1 reads LNHDA; CDR2 reads SQIVND (reference sequence). Trimming removed 10 bases at V and 5 bases at J, with 14 bases between. In DNA form, the CDR3 reads TGTGCCACCTTTAGAGGGAGTACTGAAGCTTTCTTT. It codes for CATFRGSTEAFF.

This clonotype occurred many times. The rearrangement joins TRBV2 to TRBJ2-3; 7 positions agree with TRBD2. Losses at the gene ends were 8 bases for V and 2 bases for J; bases not matched to a gene: 16. The CDR3 runs to 17 residues. Germline V lookup: CDR1 SNHLY, CDR2 FYNNEI. The CDR3, as DNA: TGTGCCAGCGGGGGGGACGGGAGTTGGTACCTCACAGATACGCAGTATTTT. This codes for CASGGDGSWYLTDTQYF.

This clonotype was detected only a few times. This chain links TRBV18 with TRBJ1-2; D gene unclear. The V gene's germline CDR1 is KGHSH and CDR2 LQKENI. Between the trimmed V and J ends, which lost 3 bases and 2 bases, there was a span of 10 bases. This CDR3 has 14 amino acids. The CDR3: CASSPRQTNYGYTF. As DNA, the CDR3 is TGTGCCAGCTCACCGCGACAAACCAACTATGGCTACACCTTC. Complete variable domain (other parts from reference TRBV18 and TRBJ1-2): NAGVMQNPRHLVRRRGQEARLRCSPMKGHSHVYWYRQLPEEGLKFMVYLQKENIIDESGMPKERFSAEFPKEGPSILRIQQVVRGDSAAYFCASSPRQTNYGYTFGSGTRLTVV.

At least ten counts were recorded for this clonotype. The chain has TRBV5-1 and TRBJ2-3; TRBD1 matches 7 bases. In germline, CDR1 is SGHRS, CDR2 YFSETQ. The CDR3 has 14 residues. V lost 4 bases to trimming and J lost 7 bases; unmatched junction nucleotides: 9. CDR3 loop: CASSQGGVANTQYF. In DNA form, the CDR3 reads TGCGCCAGCAGCCAAGGGGGCGTCGCAAATACGCAGTATTTT.

This clonotype was seen a few times. The chain combines TRBV12-3 or TRBV12-4 with TRBJ2-3; D not resolved. V lost 6 bases and J lost 4, with 11 bases in between. The CDR3 length is 13 residues. CDR3 amino acids: CASSLGTADTQYF. For the CDR3, the DNA is TGTGCCAGCAGCCTAGGTACAGCAGATACGCAGTATTTT.

This clonotype was counted ten times or more. The DNA of the CDR3 is TGTGCCAGCAGTTTAAAGATCCCCGGGACTAGCGGCACAGATACGCAGTATTTT. Translation: CASSLKIPGTSGTDTQYF. The rearrangement uses TRBV27 and TRBJ2-3, with TRBD2 identical over 10 bases. The germline CDR1 and CDR2 sequences are MNHEY and SMNVEV (reference sequence). CDR3 size: 18 residues. The V gene end was trimmed by 2 bases and the J gene end by 1 base; junction bases not matched to a gene: 9.

This clonotype has a handful of counts. The chain carries TRBV19 and TRBJ2-1; no firm D call. Germline loops: CDR1 LNHDA, CDR2 SQIVND (reference sequence). The ends were cut back, 7 bases at V and 8 bases at J, with 3 bases in the middle. The CDR3 has 9 amino acids. The CDR3 region is CASMDEQFF. CDR3 in DNA: TGTGCCAGTATGGATGAGCAGTTCTTC.

This clonotype was found many times. This chain links TRBV7-2 with TRBJ2-1; TRBD1 is a possible D gene (5 bases). Deletions cut 5 bases from V and 5 bases from J, with 16 bases between. Germline V gene lookup returns CDR1 SGHTA and CDR2 FQGNSA. This CDR3 is 15 amino acids long. CDR3 coding DNA: TGTGCCAGCAGCCCCCGTCGGGCAGGGCACAATGAGCAGTTCTTC. Its translation is CASSPRRAGHNEQFF.

This clonotype was counted many times. The genes are TRBV20-1 and TRBJ2-7; TRBD1 matches 8 bases. V lost 1 base to trimming and J lost 3 bases; unmatched junction nucleotides: 8. Germline assignment: CDR1 DFQATT and CDR2 SNEGSKA (reference sequence). This CDR3 contains 15 residues. The CDR3 nucleotides read TGCAGTGCTAGAGCAACAGGGGGTAAGGTCTACGAGCAGTACTTC. Translated, it gives CSARATGGKVYEQYF.